The rows below give T cell receptor beta chains drawn from one sample of a study of cytomegalovirus exposure and HLA in healthy donors. Some clones are missing from TCRdb's copy, which holds only in-frame ones; the method was immunoSEQ multiplex PCR. The sample contains approximately 290,000 clones, 75% to 90% of which appear only once. Input material: PBMCs. The source is a girl aged 2 to 9 in good health and CMV-seronegative. Both conserved end residues are part of each CDR3. A D gene is named only where the DNA matches it firmly. The listing skips clone size in some rows; elsewhere it reads once, few, many or a size class.

D gene | clone size | J gene | V gene | CDR3 DNA | CDR3 protein
. | . | TRBJ2-2 | TRBV18 | TGTGCCAGCTCAAGGCGGGATACCGGGGAGCTGTTTTTT | CASSRRDTGELFF
TRBD1 | . | TRBJ1-5 | TRBV5-6 | TGTGCCAGCAGCTTCGCAGGGGGCTCCACTAATCAGCCCCAGCATTTT | CASSFAGGSTNQPQHF
TRBD2 | once | TRBJ2-2 | TRBV6-5 | TGTGCCAGCAGCCTAGCGGGGGGGAACACCGGGGAGCTGTTTTTT | CASSLAGGNTGELFF
TRBD2 | . | TRBJ2-7 | TRBV25-1 | TGTGCCAGCAGTGAATATAGCGGGAACGAGCAGTACTTC | CASSEYSGNEQYF
. | few | TRBJ2-2 | TRBV6-5 | TGTGCCAGCAGTTACGGGCCGAGGGTTAACACCGGGGAGCTGTTTTTT | CASSYGPRVNTGELFF
. | . | TRBJ2-3 | TRBV11-2 | TGTGCCAGCAGCTTGAGTTGGGGGGGCACAGATACGCAGTATTTT | CASSLSWGGTDTQYF
. | . | TRBJ2-7 | TRBV5-5 | TGTGCCAGCAGCTTGGCTGCAGGGTGGGAGCAGTACTTC | CASSLAAGWEQYF
. | . | TRBJ1-3 | TRBV2 | TGTGCCAGCAGGGGATACAGGGTGGCTGGAAACACCATATATTTT | CASRGYRVAGNTIYF
TRBD1 | once | TRBJ2-1 | TRBV5-1 | TGCGCCAGCAGCTTGGCACCGGGACAGGGTAAGCAGTTCTTC | CASSLAPGQGKQFF
TRBD1 | . | TRBJ1-4 | TRBV7-9 | TGTGCCAGCAGCTTAAAAAGGACAGGGGAAAAACTGTTTTTT | CASSLKRTGEKLFF
. | . | TRBJ2-5 | TRBV13 | TGTGCCAGCAGCTTAGTACGGGGCGGGGAAGAGACCCAGTACTTC | CASSLVRGGEETQYF
TRBD2 | . | TRBJ2-7 | TRBV5-4 | TGTGCCAGCAGGGACAGACTAGCGGGAGCAGGGGACGAGCAGTACTTC | CASRDRLAGAGDEQYF
TRBD1 | few | TRBJ1-1 | TRBV19 | TGTGCCAGTAGTATCCGCCCAGGGGGCATCACTGAAGCTTTCTTT | CASSIRPGGITEAFF
. | . | TRBJ2-7 | TRBV19 | TGTGCCAGTAGTATTGGGACATCCCTATCCTACGAGCAGTACTTC | CASSIGTSLSYEQYF
. | . | TRBJ2-6 | TRBV9 | TGTGCCAGCAGCGTAGTGAGCAACGTCCTGACTTTC | CASSVVSNVLTF
. | few | TRBJ1-1 | TRBV19 | TGTGCCAGCCGGACGGGGACAACTTTAGACACTGAAGCTTTCTTT | CASRTGTTLDTEAFF
. | . | TRBJ2-3 | TRBV27 | TGTGCCAGCAGTTTTGAGCCCCGACACACAGATACGCAGTATTTT | CASSFEPRHTDTQYF
TRBD1 | once | TRBJ1-4 | TRBV2 | TGTGCCAGCAGTGTATTCTTGGGGGACAGCTTAGCAACTAATGAAAAACTGTTTTTT | CASSVFLGDSLATNEKLFF
TRBD1 | once | TRBJ2-7 | TRBV5-1 | TGCGCCAGCAGCTTGGATCTCGGGACAGGGTACCCCTACGAGCAGTACTTC | CASSLDLGTGYPYEQYF
. | . | TRBJ2-3 | TRBV21-1 | TGTGCCAGCAGCAGAAAGGACTGGCGGGGCTCTTTCACAGATACGCAGTATTTT | CASSRKDWRGSFTDTQYF
TRBD1 | few | TRBJ1-5 | TRBV27 | TGTGCCAGCAGTCTGGGACAGGGGGCCCAGCCCCAGCATTTT | CASSLGQGAQPQHF
TRBD2 | . | TRBJ2-1 | TRBV27 | TGTGCCAGCAGTTTATCGGTAGCGGGAGTTTCATCGGGGGCCAGAAATGAGCAGTTCTTC | CASSLSVAGVSSGARNEQFF
. | . | TRBJ1-2 | TRBV25-1 | TGTGCCAGCAGGTCATGGGCAGGGGATGGCTACACCTTC | CASRSWAGDGYTF
. | . | TRBJ1-2 | TRBV14 | TGTGCCAGCAGCCTTCAGGGTTATGGCTACACCTTC | CASSLQGYGYTF
TRBD2 | . | TRBJ2-3 | TRBV4-2 | TGTGCCAGCAGCCAAGACCCCTCTAGCGGTACGCAGTATTTT | CASSQDPSSGTQYF
. | once | TRBJ2-7 | TRBV9 | TGTGCCAGCAGCGTAGCGTCAGGGGTCCCCTCCTACGAGCAGTACTTC | CASSVASGVPSYEQYF
. | . | TRBJ1-1 | TRBV28 | TGTGCCAGCAGTTTATTATCTACAGGGATTGAAGCTTTCTTT | CASSLLSTGIEAFF
TRBD2 | . | TRBJ2-3 | TRBV13 | TGTGCCAGCAGCTCGATAATAGCGGGAGGGAGCACAGATACGCAGTATTTT | CASSSIIAGGSTDTQYF
TRBD1 | . | TRBJ1-4 | TRBV9 | TGTGCCAGCAACAGGGGTATGGGAACTAATGAAAAACTGTTTTTT | CASNRGMGTNEKLFF
TRBD2 | . | TRBJ2-7 | TRBV25-1 | TGTGCCAGCAGTGAATATCCCCCCGGGAGGGCCCCCTACGAGCAGTACTTC | CASSEYPPGRAPYEQYF
. | . | TRBJ2-5 | TRBV18 | TGTGCCAGCTCACCAAGAGACCAAGAGACCCAGTACTTC | CASSPRDQETQYF
. | . | TRBJ1-1 | TRBV19 | TGTGCCAGTAGTATAGAGGGAGGGGGCACTGAAGCTTTCTTT | CASSIEGGGTEAFF
. | . | TRBJ2-2 | TRBV2 | TGTGCCAGCAGTGTCGGGGGCGGGAGCACCGGGGAGCTGTTTTTT | CASSVGGGSTGELFF
TRBD2 | . | TRBJ2-3 | TRBV7-6 | TGTGCCAGCAGCCCTTTTGGACTAGTTCATGATACGCAGTATTTT | CASSPFGLVHDTQYF
. | . | TRBJ1-2 | TRBV7-9 | TGTGCCAGCAGCGGTAGAGAGGTGCGGTACTATGGCTACACCTTC | CASSGREVRYYGYTF
. | few | TRBJ1-2 | TRBV2 | TGTGCCAGCAGTTCTGGAGGCGGCTACACCTTC | CASSSGGGYTF
TRBD1 | . | TRBJ2-5 | TRBV10-3 | TGTGCCATCAGGGGACAGGGAGAAGGAGAGACCCAGTACTTC | CAIRGQGEGETQYF